Listed below are T cell receptor beta chains from one sample, sequenced in a study of CD8+CD57+ T cells in acquired aplastic anemia. TCRdb re-called the reads through MiXCR, storing one row per CDR3 protein. Here the sample spans roughly 61,000 distinct CDR3 sequences, 55% being singletons. Sample: sorted CD4+, CD8+, or CD8+CD57+ T cells (not recorded which) from PBMCs. These receptors were collected from a human donor in good health, serving as a control. Both conserved end residues are part of each CDR3. Fields, in order: clone size, J gene, V gene, D gene, CDR3 DNA, CDR3 protein. D genes are given only for firm matches. Only part of the rows carry a size: once, few, many, or a class if the clone is expanded.

many	TRBJ1-3	TRBV7-2	TRBD1	TGTGCCAGCAGCACGGGACAGGGGGCTCCTGGAAACACCATATATTTT	CASSTGQGAPGNTIYF
NA	TRBJ2-1	TRBV24-1	TRBD2	TGTGCCACCAGTGGGACTAGCGGGTACAATGAGCAGTTCTTC	CATSGTSGYNEQFF
many	TRBJ2-5	TRBV20-1	NA	TGCAGTGCTGGGGACGGGGGGACCCAGTACTTC	CSAGDGGTQYF
NA	TRBJ1-5	TRBV19	NA	TGTGCCAGTAGAATTAGGCAGGGCTACAATCAGCCCCAGCATTTT	CASRIRQGYNQPQHF
NA	TRBJ1-2	TRBV20-1	NA	TGCAGTGCTCCCCTTTTTGGCTACACCTTC	CSAPLFGYTF
NA	TRBJ1-5	TRBV29-1	NA	TGCAGCGTTGGCGGGGACGGAATTCAGCCCCAGCATTTT	CSVGGDGIQPQHF
many	TRBJ1-4	TRBV20-1	TRBD1	TGCAGTGCCCGGTCTCAGGGGGACTCTAATGAAAAACTGTTTTTT	CSARSQGDSNEKLFF
NA	TRBJ1-5	TRBV19	NA	TGTGCCAGTAGTATTCTCACCAATCAGCCCCAGCATTTT	CASSILTNQPQHF
NA	TRBJ1-2	TRBV5-4	NA	TGTGCCAGCAGCTTGGCCCAAGGCTATGGCTACACCTTC	CASSLAQGYGYTF
NA	TRBJ2-7	TRBV24-1	TRBD1	TGTGCCACTCAACCCACGGGACAGGGGACACACGAGCAGTACTTC	CATQPTGQGTHEQYF
NA	TRBJ2-7	TRBV19	TRBD1	TGTGCTCGTAGCATTATCGGGACAGGGCGATACGAGCAGTACTTC	CARSIIGTGRYEQYF
NA	TRBJ2-7	TRBV19	TRBD2	TGTGCCAGTAGCGAGATCGGGGGGTACGAGCAGTACTTC	CASSEIGGYEQYF
once	TRBJ2-1	TRBV7-6	NA	TGTGCCAGCGTGCCCCTAGCTTCCTACAATGAGCAGTTCTTC	CASVPLASYNEQFF
many	TRBJ2-2	TRBV6-2/TRBV6-3	NA	TGTGCCAGCAGTGGACAGACCCCGAACACCGGGGAGCTGTTTTTT	CASSGQTPNTGELFF
NA	TRBJ1-2	TRBV19	TRBD1	TGTGCCAGTAGTATCGCCAGGGGGCTCGGCGGCTACACCTTC	CASSIARGLGGYTF
once	TRBJ2-7	TRBV7-6	NA	TGTGCCAGCAGCTTAGATTCTGGGCTGGCGGCCGAGCAGTACTTC	CASSLDSGLAAEQYF
once	TRBJ2-5	TRBV2	TRBD2	TGTGCCAGCAATTCGGGCGGGGGGGAGACCCAGTACTTC	CASNSGGGETQYF
NA	TRBJ2-5	TRBV11-2	NA	TGTGCCGGCAGCTCCTCTCGAAAGGCCCCGAGGAGAGAGACCCAGTACTTC	CAGSSSRKAPRRETQYF
many	TRBJ1-2	TRBV20-1	NA	TGCAGTGCTATCCCTGGCTACACCTTC	CSAIPGYTF
NA	TRBJ2-7	TRBV2	TRBD1	TGTGCCAGCAGTGAAGCGACGGGACAGGCATACGAGCAGTACTTC	CASSEATGQAYEQYF
NA	TRBJ2-7	TRBV7-3	TRBD2	TGTGCCAGCAGCGTCGGGACTAGCGGCTTCTACGAGCAGTACTTC	CASSVGTSGFYEQYF
many	TRBJ2-1	TRBV14	NA	TGTGCCAGCAGCCAAGATGGGGTGGGTACCCGGGTCAAGAGATTCTACAATGAGCAGTTCTTC	CASSQDGVGTRVKRFYNEQFF
NA	TRBJ2-7	TRBV14	NA	TGTGCCAGCAGCCAGGGGTTCTACGAGCAGTACTTC	CASSQGFYEQYF
many	TRBJ2-5	TRBV12-3/TRBV12-4	TRBD2	TGTGCCAGCAGTTTAGCGCCGGGACTAGCGGCTCAAGAGACCCAGTACTTC	CASSLAPGLAAQETQYF
NA	TRBJ1-1	TRBV2	NA	TGTGCCAGCCGACAGCCGAACACTGAAGCTTTCTTT	CASRQPNTEAFF
medium-sized	TRBJ1-6	TRBV2	NA	TGTGCCAGCACCTTCAGGACCCCGTCGAATTCACCCCTCCACTTT	CASTFRTPSNSPLHF
NA	TRBJ2-3	TRBV2	TRBD2	TGTGCCAGCAGTGGCTGGGGAGGGTACACAGATACGCAGTATTTT	CASSGWGGYTDTQYF
NA	TRBJ1-2	TRBV6-1	NA	TGTGCCAGCAGGCGAGAGTCTGGCTACACCTTC	CASRRESGYTF
NA	TRBJ1-6	TRBV19	NA	TGTGCCAGTAGTATTCGAGGGTCGGATTCACCCCTCCACTTT	CASSIRGSDSPLHF
NA	TRBJ1-1	TRBV20-1	NA	TGCAGTGCTAGATATCCCCCCGTGAACACTGAAGCTTTCTTT	CSARYPPVNTEAFF
many	TRBJ2-5	TRBV20-1	NA	TGCAGTGCTAGAGATCCGACAGGACACCAAGAGACCCAGTACTTC	CSARDPTGHQETQYF
NA	TRBJ2-1	TRBV9	TRBD2	TGTGCCAGCAGCGTTAGCGGGAGAAGCAATGAGCAGTTCTTC	CASSVSGRSNEQFF
NA	TRBJ2-7	TRBV29-1	NA	TGCAGCGTTGCGGGTTCCTACGAGCAGTACTTC	CSVAGSYEQYF
few	TRBJ1-1	TRBV20-1	NA	TGCAGTGCTTCGGGACTTTCGGACACTGAAGCTTTCTTT	CSASGLSDTEAFF
many	TRBJ2-7	TRBV12-3/TRBV12-4	NA	TGTGCCAGCAGCCCCACTACCTCCTACGAGCAGTACTTC	CASSPTTSYEQYF
NA	TRBJ2-1	TRBV15	TRBD2	TGTGCCACCAGCAGTTTACGGGCGGGAGGGCCGGTTGTGAAGTTCTTC	CATSSLRAGGPVVKFF
many	TRBJ2-3	TRBV11-2	TRBD1	TGTGCCAGCAGCTTCGGGGACAGGAGGAAAGATACGCAGTATTTT	CASSFGDRRKDTQYF
once	TRBJ1-1	TRBV9	TRBD1	TGTGCCAGCAGCGCGAGACAGGGAACCCCGAGCACTGAAGCTTTCTTT	CASSARQGTPSTEAFF
NA	TRBJ1-2	TRBV24-1	TRBD1	TGTGCCACCAGTGATTTGTATGGACAGGGGGGAAGCTATGGCTACACCTTC	CATSDLYGQGGSYGYTF
medium-sized	TRBJ2-1	TRBV10-3	TRBD1	TGTGCCATCAGTGAGGGGACAGCGATGGATGAGCAGTTCTTC	CAISEGTAMDEQFF
NA	TRBJ1-2	TRBV20-1	TRBD1	TGCAGTGCCCCGACAGGGGGCAACAGTGGCTACACCTTC	CSAPTGGNSGYTF
many	TRBJ1-1	TRBV6-5	NA	TGTGCCAGCAGTTACTCCTGGTCGACAGCCATGGACACTGAAGCTTTCTTT	CASSYSWSTAMDTEAFF
NA	TRBJ2-3	TRBV25-1	TRBD2	TGTGCCAGCAGCATCGGGACTAGCGGGAGCACAGATACGCAGTATTTT	CASSIGTSGSTDTQYF
medium-sized	TRBJ1-5	TRBV7-9	NA	TGTGCCAGCAGCTTAAGGGGACCGAATAGCAATCAGCCCCAGCATTTT	CASSLRGPNSNQPQHF
NA	TRBJ2-7	TRBV2	NA	TGTGCCAGCATCGGATTACAGTACGAGCAGTACTTC	CASIGLQYEQYF